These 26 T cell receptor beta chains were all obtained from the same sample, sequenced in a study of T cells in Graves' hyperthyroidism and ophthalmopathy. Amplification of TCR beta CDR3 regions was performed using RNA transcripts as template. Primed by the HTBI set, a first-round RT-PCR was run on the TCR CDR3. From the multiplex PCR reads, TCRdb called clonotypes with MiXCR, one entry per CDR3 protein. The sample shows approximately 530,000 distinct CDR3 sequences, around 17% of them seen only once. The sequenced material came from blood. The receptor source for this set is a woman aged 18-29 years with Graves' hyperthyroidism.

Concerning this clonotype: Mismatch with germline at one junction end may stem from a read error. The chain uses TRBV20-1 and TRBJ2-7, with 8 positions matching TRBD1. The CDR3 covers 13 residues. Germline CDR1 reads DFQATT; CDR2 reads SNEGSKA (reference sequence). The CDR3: CSVPGTGHYEQCF. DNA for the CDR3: TGCAGTGTTCCCGGGACAGGCCACTACGAGCAGTGCTTC.

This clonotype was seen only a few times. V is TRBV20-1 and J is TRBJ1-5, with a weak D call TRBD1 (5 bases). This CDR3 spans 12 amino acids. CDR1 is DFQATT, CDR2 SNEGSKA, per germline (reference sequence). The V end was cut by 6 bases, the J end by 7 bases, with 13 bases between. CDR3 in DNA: TGCAGTGCGTGGGAGAGGGGACAGCCCCAGCATTTT. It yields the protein CSAWERGQPQHF.

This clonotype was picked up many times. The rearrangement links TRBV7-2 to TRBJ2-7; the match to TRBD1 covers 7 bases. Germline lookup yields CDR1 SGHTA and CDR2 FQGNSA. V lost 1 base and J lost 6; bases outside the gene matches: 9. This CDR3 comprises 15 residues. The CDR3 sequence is CASSLVDRALGEQYF. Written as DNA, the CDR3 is TGTGCCAGCAGCTTAGTCGACAGGGCGCTGGGCGAGCAGTACTTC.

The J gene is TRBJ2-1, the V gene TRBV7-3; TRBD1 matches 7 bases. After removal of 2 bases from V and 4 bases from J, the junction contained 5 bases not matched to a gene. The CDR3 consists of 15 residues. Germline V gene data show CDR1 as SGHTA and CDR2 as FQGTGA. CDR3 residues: CASSLQGQLYNEQFF. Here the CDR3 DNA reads TGTGCCAGCAGCTTACAGGGACAGCTTTACAATGAGCAGTTCTTC. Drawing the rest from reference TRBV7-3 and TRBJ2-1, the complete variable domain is GAGVSQTPSNKVTEKGKYVELRCDPISGHTALYWYRQSLGQGPEFLIYFQGTGAADDSGLPNDRFFAVRPEGSVSTLKIQRTERGDSAVYLCASSLQGQLYNEQFFGPGTRLTVL.

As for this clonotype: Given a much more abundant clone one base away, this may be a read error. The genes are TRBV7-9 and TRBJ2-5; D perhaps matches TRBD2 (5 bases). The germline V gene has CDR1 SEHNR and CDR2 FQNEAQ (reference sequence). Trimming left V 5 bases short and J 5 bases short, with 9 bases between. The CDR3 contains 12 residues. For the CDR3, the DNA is TGTGCCAGCAGCCCGGGGTGGGAGACCCAGTACTTC. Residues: CASSPGWETQYF. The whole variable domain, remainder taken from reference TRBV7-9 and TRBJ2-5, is DTGVSQNPRHKITKRGQNVTFRCDPISEHNRLYWYRQTLGQGPEFLTYFQNEAQLEKSRLLSDRFSAERPKGSFSTLEIQRTEQGDSAMYLCASSPGWETQYFGPGTRLLVL.

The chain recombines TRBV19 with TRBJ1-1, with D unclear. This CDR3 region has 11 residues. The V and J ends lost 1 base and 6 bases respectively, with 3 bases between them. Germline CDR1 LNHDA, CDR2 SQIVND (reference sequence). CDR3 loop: CASSIVAEAFF. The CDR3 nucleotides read TGTGCCAGTAGTATAGTTGCTGAAGCTTTCTTT.

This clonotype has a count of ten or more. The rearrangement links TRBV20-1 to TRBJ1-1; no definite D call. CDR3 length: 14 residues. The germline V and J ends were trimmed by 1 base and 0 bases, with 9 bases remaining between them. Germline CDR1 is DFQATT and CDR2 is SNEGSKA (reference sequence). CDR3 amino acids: CSARGTHMNTEAFF. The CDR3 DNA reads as TGCAGTGCTAGAGGAACACACATGAACACTGAAGCTTTCTTT.

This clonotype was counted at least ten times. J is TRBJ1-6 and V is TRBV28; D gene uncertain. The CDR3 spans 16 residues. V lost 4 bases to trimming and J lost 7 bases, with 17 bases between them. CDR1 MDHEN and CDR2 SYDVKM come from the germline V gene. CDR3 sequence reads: CASSYPSGRRNSPLHF. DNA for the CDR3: TGTGCCAGCAGTTACCCCTCCGGTAGGAGGAATTCACCCCTCCACTTT.

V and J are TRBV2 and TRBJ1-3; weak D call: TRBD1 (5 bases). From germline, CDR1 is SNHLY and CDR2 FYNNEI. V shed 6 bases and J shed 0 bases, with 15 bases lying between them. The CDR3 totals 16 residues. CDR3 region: CASSLGQLYSGNTIYF. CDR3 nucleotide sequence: TGTGCCAGCAGCCTGGGGCAGCTTTACTCTGGAAACACCATATATTTT.

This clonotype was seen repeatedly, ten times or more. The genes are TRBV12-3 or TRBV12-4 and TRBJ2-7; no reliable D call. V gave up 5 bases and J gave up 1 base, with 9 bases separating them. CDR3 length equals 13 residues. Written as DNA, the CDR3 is TGTGCCAGCAGTGTTGAGGTTTCCTACGAGCAGTACTTC. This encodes CASSVEVSYEQYF.

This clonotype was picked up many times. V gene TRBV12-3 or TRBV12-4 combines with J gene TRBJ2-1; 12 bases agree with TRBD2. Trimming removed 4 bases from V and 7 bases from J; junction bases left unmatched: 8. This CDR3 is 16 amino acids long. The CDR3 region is CASSWASGRGGNEQFF. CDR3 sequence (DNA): TGTGCCAGCAGTTGGGCTAGCGGGAGGGGAGGAAATGAGCAGTTCTTC.

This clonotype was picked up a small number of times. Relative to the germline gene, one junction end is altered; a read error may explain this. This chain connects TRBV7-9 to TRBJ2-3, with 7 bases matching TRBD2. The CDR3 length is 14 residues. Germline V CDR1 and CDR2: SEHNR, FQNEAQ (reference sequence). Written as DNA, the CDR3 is TGTGCCAGCAGCTCGCCAGGGAGGGCAGATACGCGGTATTTT. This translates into CASSSPGRADTRYF.

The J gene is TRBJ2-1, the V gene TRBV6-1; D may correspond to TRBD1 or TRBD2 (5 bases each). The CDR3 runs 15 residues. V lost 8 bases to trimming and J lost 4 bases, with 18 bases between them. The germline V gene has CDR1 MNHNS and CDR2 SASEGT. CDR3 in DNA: TGTGCCAGCTTTGGACGGGACGCCTATTACAATGAGCAGTTCTTC. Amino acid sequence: CASFGRDAYYNEQFF.

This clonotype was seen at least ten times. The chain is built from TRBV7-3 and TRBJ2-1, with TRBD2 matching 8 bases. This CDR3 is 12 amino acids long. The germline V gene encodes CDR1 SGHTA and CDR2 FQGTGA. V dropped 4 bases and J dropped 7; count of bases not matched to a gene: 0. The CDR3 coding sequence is TGTGCCAGCAGCTCGGGGGGGAATGAGCAGTTCTTC. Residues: CASSSGGNEQFF.

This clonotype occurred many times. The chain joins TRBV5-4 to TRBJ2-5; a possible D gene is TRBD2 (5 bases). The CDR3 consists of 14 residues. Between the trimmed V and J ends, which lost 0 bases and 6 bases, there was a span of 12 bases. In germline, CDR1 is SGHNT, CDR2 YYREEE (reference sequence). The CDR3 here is CASSLDDRGQTQYF. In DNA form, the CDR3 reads TGTGCCAGCAGCTTGGACGACCGAGGGCAGACCCAGTACTTC.

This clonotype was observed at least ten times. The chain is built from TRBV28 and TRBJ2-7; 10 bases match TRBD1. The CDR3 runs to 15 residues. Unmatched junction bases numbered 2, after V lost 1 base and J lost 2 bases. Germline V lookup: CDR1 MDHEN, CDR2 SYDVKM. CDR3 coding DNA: TGTGCCAGCAGTTTATTAGGGACAGGGGCCTACGAGCAGTACTTC. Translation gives CASSLLGTGAYEQYF. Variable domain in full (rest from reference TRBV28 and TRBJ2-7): DVKVTQSSRYLVKRTGEKVFLECVQDMDHENMFWYRQDPGLGLRLIYFSYDVKMKEKGDIPEGYSVSREKKERFSLILESASTNQTSMYLCASSLLGTGAYEQYFGPGTRLTVT.

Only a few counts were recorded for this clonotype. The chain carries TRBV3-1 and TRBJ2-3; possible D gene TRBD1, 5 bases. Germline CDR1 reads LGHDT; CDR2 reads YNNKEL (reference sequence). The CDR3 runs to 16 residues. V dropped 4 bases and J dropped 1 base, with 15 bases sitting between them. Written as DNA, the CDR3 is TGTGCCAGCAGCCTAGGCCGCTTCAGGGGCACAGATACGCAGTATTTT. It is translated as CASSLGRFRGTDTQYF.

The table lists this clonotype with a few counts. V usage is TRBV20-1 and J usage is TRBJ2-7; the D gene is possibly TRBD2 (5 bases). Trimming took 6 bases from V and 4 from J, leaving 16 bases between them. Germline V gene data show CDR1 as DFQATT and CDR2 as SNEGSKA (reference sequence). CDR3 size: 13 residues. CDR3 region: CSATDSAVYEQYF. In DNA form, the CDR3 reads TGCAGTGCGACCGATAGCGCGGTATACGAGCAGTACTTC.

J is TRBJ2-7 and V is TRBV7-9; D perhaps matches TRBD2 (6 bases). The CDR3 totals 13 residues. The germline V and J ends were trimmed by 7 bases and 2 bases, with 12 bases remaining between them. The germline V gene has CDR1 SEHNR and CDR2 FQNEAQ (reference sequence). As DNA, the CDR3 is TGTGCCAGCACGGGGGAAACGACCTACGAGCAGTACTTC. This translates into CASTGETTYEQYF.

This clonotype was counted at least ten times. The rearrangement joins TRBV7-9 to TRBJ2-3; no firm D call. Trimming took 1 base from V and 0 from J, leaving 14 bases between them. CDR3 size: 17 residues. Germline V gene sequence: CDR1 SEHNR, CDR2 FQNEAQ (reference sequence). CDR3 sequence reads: CASSLVPQVASTDTQYF. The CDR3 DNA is TGTGCCAGCAGCTTAGTACCTCAGGTCGCTAGCACAGATACGCAGTATTTT.

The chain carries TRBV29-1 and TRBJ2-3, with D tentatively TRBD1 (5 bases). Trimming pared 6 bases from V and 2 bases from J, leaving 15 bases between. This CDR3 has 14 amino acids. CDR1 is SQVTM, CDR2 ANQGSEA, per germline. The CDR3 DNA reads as TGCAGCGTCCGACAGAGCTCACACACAGATACGCAGTATTTT. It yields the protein CSVRQSSHTDTQYF.

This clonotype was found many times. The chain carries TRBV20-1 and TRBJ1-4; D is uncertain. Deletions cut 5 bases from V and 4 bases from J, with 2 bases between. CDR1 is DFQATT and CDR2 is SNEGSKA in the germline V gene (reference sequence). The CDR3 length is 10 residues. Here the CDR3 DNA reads TGCAGTGCTTATAATGAAAAACTGTTTTTT. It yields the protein CSAYNEKLFF.

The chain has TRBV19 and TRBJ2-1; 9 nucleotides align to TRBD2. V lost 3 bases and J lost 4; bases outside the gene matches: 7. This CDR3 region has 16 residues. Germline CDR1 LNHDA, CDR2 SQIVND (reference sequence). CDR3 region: CASSMAASGEYNEQFF. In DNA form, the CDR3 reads TGTGCCAGTAGTATGGCGGCTAGCGGGGAATACAATGAGCAGTTCTTC.

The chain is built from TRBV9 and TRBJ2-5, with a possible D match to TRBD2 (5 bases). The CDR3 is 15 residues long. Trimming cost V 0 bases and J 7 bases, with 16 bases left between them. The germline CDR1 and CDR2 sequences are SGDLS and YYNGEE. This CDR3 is CASSVEPSWVGTQYF. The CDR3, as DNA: TGTGCCAGCAGCGTAGAGCCTAGCTGGGTGGGGACCCAGTACTTC. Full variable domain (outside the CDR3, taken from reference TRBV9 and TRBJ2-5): DSGVTQTPKHLITATGQRVTLRCSPRSGDLSVYWYQQSLDQGLQFLIQYYNGEERAKGNILERFSAQQFPDLHSELNLSSLELGDSALYFCASSVEPSWVGTQYFGPGTRLLVL.

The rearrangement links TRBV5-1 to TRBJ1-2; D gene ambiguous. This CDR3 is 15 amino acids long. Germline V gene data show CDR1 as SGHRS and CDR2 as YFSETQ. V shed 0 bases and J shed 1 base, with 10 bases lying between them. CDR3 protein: CASSLVLDFNYGYTF. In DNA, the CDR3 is TGCGCCAGCAGCTTGGTTTTGGACTTTAACTATGGCTACACCTTC. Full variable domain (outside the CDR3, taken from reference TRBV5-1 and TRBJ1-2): KAGVTQTPRYLIKTRGQQVTLSCSPISGHRSVSWYQQTPGQGLQFLFEYFSETQRNKGNFPGRFSGRQFSNSRSEMNVSTLELGDSALYLCASSLVLDFNYGYTFGSGTRLTVV.

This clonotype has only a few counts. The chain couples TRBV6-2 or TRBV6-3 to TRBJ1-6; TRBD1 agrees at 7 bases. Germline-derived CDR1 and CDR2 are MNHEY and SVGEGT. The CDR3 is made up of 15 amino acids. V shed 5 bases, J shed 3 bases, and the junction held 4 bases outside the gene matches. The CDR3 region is CASSHRDSYNSPLHF. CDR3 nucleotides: TGTGCCAGCAGTCACCGGGACAGCTATAATTCACCCCTCCACTTT.